The 18 T cell receptor beta chains below come from one sample, sequenced in a study of OX40 agonist ivuxolimab in advanced cancers. This table comes from immunoSEQ multiplex PCR, and its TCRdb copy is limited to in-frame clones, with some not included. The sample consists of about 120,000 clones, just under 95% of them appearing once. The specimen comprised CD4+ or CD8+ T cells sorted from blood, sampled in a trial of the OX40 agonist ivuxolimab. The receptors shown here come from an adult with an advanced solid tumor such as melanoma, head and neck, liver or kidney cancer.

This clone was found once. The chain links TRBV9 to TRBJ1-2, with a weak D call TRBD1 (5 bases). V was trimmed by 7 bases and J by 8 bases, leaving 30 bases between them. Germline CDR1 SGDLS, CDR2 YYNGEE. The CDR3 totals 17 residues. The CDR3 nucleotides are TGTGCCAGCTCCGAAAATTCCGATTCGGGATCCTGGGGGGGCTACACCTTC. Translated, it gives CASSENSDSGSWGGYTF. The full variable domain, in which reference TRBV9 and TRBJ1-2 provide the parts outside the CDR3, is DSGVTQTPKHLITATGQRVTLRCSPRSGDLSVYWYQQSLDQGLQFLIQYYNGEERAKGNILERFSAQQFPDLHSELNLSSLELGDSALYFCASSENSDSGSWGGYTFGSGTRLTVV.

The CDR3 spells CASSETGARGNTIYF. In nucleotides, the CDR3 is TGTGCCAGCAGTGAGACAGGGGCCAGGGGAAACACCATATATTTT. This chain uses TRBV25-1 with TRBJ1-3, with TRBD1 matching 8 bases. Germline V gene data show CDR1 as MGHDK and CDR2 as SYGVNS. This CDR3 has 15 residues. After removal of 3 bases from V and 4 bases from J, the junction contained 5 bases not matched to a gene.

In this sample, this clone turned up once. The chain links TRBV19 to TRBJ1-2, with a tentative D call TRBD1 (5 bases). Germline V lookup: CDR1 LNHDA, CDR2 SQIVND (reference sequence). This CDR3 contains 12 residues. V shed 5 bases and J shed 13 bases, with 17 bases lying between them. The CDR3 DNA reads TGTGCCAGTAGTTTGTCTCCGGGGCGCCCCACCTTC. This codes for CASSLSPGRPTF.

V and J are TRBV2 and TRBJ1-4; D uncertain. V lost 8 bases and J 0 bases, leaving 13 bases between the germline ends. Per the germline V gene, CDR1 is SNHLY and CDR2 is FYNNEI. CDR3 size: 15 residues. The CDR3 sequence is CASCRILATNEKLFF. Here the CDR3 DNA reads TGTGCCAGCTGCAGGATTCTCGCAACTAATGAAAAACTGTTTTTT.

CDR3 in DNA: TGTGCCAGCAGCGTAGACGGGATCCCAATGGGGAATGAGCAGTTCTTC. Its translation is CASSVDGIPMGNEQFF. The genes are TRBV9 and TRBJ2-1; perhaps TRBD2 as D (5 bases). The CDR3 contains 16 residues. V lost 0 bases and J lost 7, with 17 bases in between. From germline, CDR1 is SGDLS and CDR2 YYNGEE. The full variable domain, in which reference TRBV9 and TRBJ2-1 provide the parts outside the CDR3, is DSGVTQTPKHLITATGQRVTLRCSPRSGDLSVYWYQQSLDQGLQFLIQYYNGEERAKGNILERFSAQQFPDLHSELNLSSLELGDSALYFCASSVDGIPMGNEQFFGPGTRLTVL.

The chain carries TRBV7-2 and TRBJ1-5; D might be TRBD1 (5 bases). This CDR3 contains 12 residues. V lost 1 base, J lost 9 bases, and 7 bases lay in between. Germline CDR1 reads SGHTA; CDR2 reads FQGNSA. The CDR3 protein is CASSLVRGPQHF. The CDR3 nucleotides are TGTGCCAGCAGCTTAGTGAGGGGGCCCCAGCATTTT.

The V gene is TRBV28, the J gene TRBJ2-7, with 7 bases lining up with TRBD2. Per the germline V gene, CDR1 is MDHEN and CDR2 is SYDVKM. V shed 2 bases and J 7 bases; nucleotides not matched to a gene: 8. The CDR3 has 14 amino acids. CDR3 in amino acids: CASSLAGELREQYF. The CDR3 region has the DNA TGTGCCAGCAGTTTAGCGGGGGAGCTTCGTGAGCAGTACTTC.

The chain combines TRBV9 with TRBJ1-5, with 8 bases lining up with TRBD1. This CDR3 region has 16 residues. Germline CDR1 and CDR2: SGDLS and YYNGEE. V lost 3 bases, J lost 4 bases, and 9 bases stayed unmatched. CDR3 amino acids: CASSAGQGSPNQPQHF. In DNA form, the CDR3 reads TGTGCCAGCAGCGCCGGACAGGGATCCCCTAATCAGCCCCAGCATTTT.

A single count supports this clone. This sequence joins TRBV7-9 and TRBJ2-3; D possibly corresponds to TRBD2 (6 bases). CDR1 and CDR2 from the germline V gene are SEHNR and FQNEAQ (reference sequence). CDR3 length equals 15 residues. V was trimmed by 1 base and J by 6 bases, leaving 14 bases between them. The CDR3 region has the DNA TGTGCCAGCAGCTTAGTCGGGCGGGATAGGGATACGCAGTATTTT. Its translation: CASSLVGRDRDTQYF.

The DNA for the CDR3 is TGTGCCAGCAGCCCCGGACTGGGGAACACTGAAGCTTTCTTT. Its translation is CASSPGLGNTEAFF. This chain uses TRBV14 with TRBJ1-1; D is uncertain. The germline CDR1 and CDR2 sequences are SGHDN and FVKESK. V was shortened by 4 bases and J by 1 base, with 10 bases between the two germline ends. This CDR3 has 14 amino acids.

V usage is TRBV19 and J usage is TRBJ1-1, with D unresolved. V lost 1 base and J 4 bases, leaving 7 bases between the germline ends. The germline CDR1 and CDR2 sequences are LNHDA and SQIVND (reference sequence). The CDR3 sequence is 13 residues long. As DNA, the CDR3 is TGTGCCAGTAGTATAGCAGGTTCCACTGAAGCTTTCTTT. It codes for CASSIAGSTEAFF.

The rearrangement joins TRBV7-8 to TRBJ1-4; D remains ambiguous. This CDR3 has 13 amino acids. Germline V CDR1 and CDR2: SGHVS, FQNEAQ. V lost 1 base and J lost 8, with 8 bases in between. This CDR3 is CASSLGGAEKLFF. The CDR3 DNA is TGTGCCAGCAGCTTAGGCGGTGCGGAAAAACTGTTTTTT.

The rearrangement joins TRBV19 to TRBJ1-3; D uncertain. Germline-derived CDR1 and CDR2 are LNHDA and SQIVND (reference sequence). The V gene lost 6 bases and the J gene lost 0 bases, with 12 bases spanning the gap. This CDR3 spans 15 amino acids. CDR3 region: CASRDRQSSGNTIYF. The CDR3 nucleotides read TGTGCCAGTAGGGACCGCCAGAGCTCTGGAAACACCATATATTTT.

The chain combines TRBV2 with TRBJ2-3; 10 nucleotides match TRBD2. V was clipped by 8 bases and J by 5 bases; unmatched bases: 7. The CDR3 is made up of 14 amino acids. Germline-derived CDR1 and CDR2 are SNHLY and FYNNEI. CDR3 loop: CASRSGGLRDTQYF. The CDR3 DNA follows: TGTGCCAGCCGTAGCGGGGGGCTCAGAGATACGCAGTATTTT.

The chain employs TRBV5-4 and TRBJ1-2; D is possibly TRBD1 (6 bases). The V and J ends lost 3 bases and 4 bases respectively, with 22 bases between them. The CDR3 covers 17 residues. CDR1 and CDR2 from the germline V gene are SGHNT and YYREEE (reference sequence). The CDR3 DNA reads TGTGCCAGCAGCTCAGAGGGGGGGGTCCCACGGGGCTATGGCTACACCTTC. Its translation is CASSSEGGVPRGYGYTF. Looking up the rest from reference TRBV5-4 and TRBJ1-2 gives the full variable domain: ETGVTQSPTHLIKTRGQQVTLRCSSQSGHNTVSWYQQALGQGPQFIFQYYREEENGRGNFPPRFSGLQFPNYSSELNVNALELDDSALYLCASSSEGGVPRGYGYTFGSGTRLTVV.

V and J are TRBV5-5 and TRBJ2-5; D might be TRBD2 (6 bases). CDR3 length: 12 amino acids. Trimming left V 7 bases short and J 5 bases short, with 12 bases between. Germline V gene sequence: CDR1 SGHKS, CDR2 YYEKEE (reference sequence). CDR3: CASGGSAETQYF. The CDR3, as DNA: TGTGCCAGCGGGGGGTCGGCGGAGACCCAGTACTTC.

This clone was observed once. The chain recombines TRBV5-4 with TRBJ1-2; D unresolved. Germline V gives CDR1 SGHNT, CDR2 YYREEE (reference sequence). This CDR3 region has 15 residues. V dropped 0 bases and J dropped 4 bases, with 13 bases sitting between them. In nucleotides, the CDR3 is TGTGCCAGCAGCTTGGTCGAACGGCGTTTCTATGGCTACACCTTC. Its translation: CASSLVERRFYGYTF.

V gene TRBV28 combines with J gene TRBJ2-2; possibly TRBD1 for D (6 bases). V lost 5 bases to trimming and J lost 0 bases, with 10 bases between them. Germline values: CDR1 MDHEN, CDR2 SYDVKM. CDR3 length: 15 residues. The CDR3 here is CASSPGTTNTGELFF. The CDR3 nucleotides are TGTGCCAGCAGTCCCGGGACAACGAACACCGGGGAGCTGTTTTTT.